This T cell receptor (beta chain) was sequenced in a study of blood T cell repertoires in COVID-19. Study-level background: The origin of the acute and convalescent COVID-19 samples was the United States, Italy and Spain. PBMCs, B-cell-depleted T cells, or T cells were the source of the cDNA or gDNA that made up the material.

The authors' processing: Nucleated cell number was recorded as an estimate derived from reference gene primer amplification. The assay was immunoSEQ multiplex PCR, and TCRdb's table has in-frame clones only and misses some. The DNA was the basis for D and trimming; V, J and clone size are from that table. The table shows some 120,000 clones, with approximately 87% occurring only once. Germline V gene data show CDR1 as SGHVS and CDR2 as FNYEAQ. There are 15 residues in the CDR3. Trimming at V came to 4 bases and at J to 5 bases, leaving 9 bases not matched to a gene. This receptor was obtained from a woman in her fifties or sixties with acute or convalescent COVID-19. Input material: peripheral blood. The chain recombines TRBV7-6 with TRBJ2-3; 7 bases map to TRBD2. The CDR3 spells CASSSPGRGIDTQYF. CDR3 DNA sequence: TGTGCCAGCAGCTCCCCCGGGCGGGGGATAGATACGCAGTATTTT.